The next 17 T cell receptor beta chains were all read from a single sample in a study of T cells after posttransplantation cyclophosphamide. Sequencing used immunoSEQ multiplex PCR; TCRdb keeps in-frame clones, though not all of them. The sample lists 10,000 to 13,000 clones, more than 75% occurring once. A marrow graft followed busulfan-fludarabine conditioning, with cyclophosphamide on days +3 and +4. The sample was CD4+ T cells sorted from PBMCs, taken after allogeneic stem cell transplant with posttransplant cyclophosphamide. All receptors come from a male patient between 25 and 39 years old who received an allogeneic stem cell transplant from a related donor, was CMV-positive, and had acute GVHD only. The graft donor may be the source of some T cells.

The V and J genes are TRBV5-1 and TRBJ2-5; 9 nucleotides line up with TRBD1. V was clipped by 4 bases and J by 0 bases; unmatched bases: 7. In germline, CDR1 is SGHRS, CDR2 YFSETQ. The CDR3 consists of 16 residues. The CDR3 loop reads CASSAGTGKYQETQYF. The CDR3 nucleotides are TGCGCCAGCAGCGCCGGGACAGGGAAGTACCAAGAGACCCAGTACTTC.

The chain couples TRBV5-6 to TRBJ1-1, with D unclear. Trimming pared 0 bases from V and 5 bases from J, leaving 11 bases between. CDR1 SGHDT and CDR2 YYEEEE come from the germline V gene. This CDR3 is built from 14 residues. The DNA of the CDR3 is TGTGCCAGCAGCTTGGTACAGAGAGGGACTGAAGCTTTCTTT. Protein: CASSLVQRGTEAFF.

This clone showed up just a few times. The chain has TRBV19 and TRBJ1-5, with a possible D match to TRBD1 (6 bases). The V gene lost 4 bases and the J gene lost 0 bases, with 16 bases spanning the gap. Germline CDR1 reads LNHDA; CDR2 reads SQIVND (reference sequence). There are 17 residues in the CDR3. The DNA for the CDR3 is TGTGCCAGTAGTACCCTCCATACAGGGAATAGCAATCAGCCCCAGCATTTT. It codes for CASSTLHTGNSNQPQHF.

The genes are TRBV5-4 and TRBJ2-1, with TRBD1 matching over 11 bases. Per germline, CDR1 SGHNT and CDR2 YYREEE (reference sequence). V dropped 3 bases and J dropped 4; count of bases not matched to a gene: 3. CDR3 length equals 15 residues. CDR3 loop: CASSSGTGGYNEQFF. The DNA of the CDR3 is TGTGCCAGCAGCTCCGGGACAGGGGGTTACAATGAGCAGTTCTTC.

The V gene is TRBV5-1, the J gene TRBJ2-3, with 7 nucleotides matching TRBD2. The CDR3 extends over 16 amino acids. V lost 2 bases and J lost 2; bases outside the gene matches: 8. Germline values: CDR1 SGHRS, CDR2 YFSETQ. CDR3 bases: TGCGCCAGCAGCTTCGAGGGGCGGGGGAACACAGATACGCAGTATTTT. This encodes CASSFEGRGNTDTQYF.

This chain links TRBV5-1 with TRBJ2-5; 8 bases match TRBD1. J gave up 5 bases and V 3 bases, and 6 bases lay outside the gene matches. The germline V gene encodes CDR1 SGHRS and CDR2 YFSETQ. CDR3 length: 14 residues. In DNA form, the CDR3 reads TGCGCCAGCAGCTCGGGACAGGACCTGGAGACCCAGTACTTC. Residues: CASSSGQDLETQYF.

The genes are TRBV7-2 and TRBJ1-3, with a tentative D call TRBD1 (5 bases). The V gene's germline CDR1 is SGHTA and CDR2 FQGNSA. The CDR3 is made up of 18 amino acids. V was pared by 1 base and J by 1 base, with 17 bases between. The CDR3 DNA is TGTGCCAGCAGCTTAGGTTATCGGGGGGATTTGTCTGGAAACACCATATATTTT. This translates into CASSLGYRGDLSGNTIYF.

This clone was seen only once. The V gene is TRBV29-1, the J gene TRBJ1-2; D not resolved. The length of the CDR3 is 11 residues. The germline V gene has CDR1 SQVTM and CDR2 ANQGSEA. Trimming cost V 5 bases and J 7 bases, with 11 bases left between them. The chain's CDR3 is CSVNGVGGYTF. The CDR3 nucleotides are TGCAGCGTTAATGGTGTCGGTGGCTACACCTTC. Based on the CDR3 plus reference TRBV29-1 and TRBJ1-2, the full variable domain is SAVISQKPSRDICQRGTSLTIQCQVDSQVTMMFWYRQQPGQSLTLIATANQGSEATYESGFVIDKFPISRPNLTFSTLTVSNMSPEDSSIYLCSVNGVGGYTFGSGTRLTVV.

The V call is TRBV29-1, the J call TRBJ1-2, with 8 bases fitting TRBD1. The CDR3 totals 12 residues. CDR1 is SQVTM, CDR2 ANQGSEA, per germline. J lost 7 bases, V lost 5 bases, and 6 bases had no gene match. CDR3 sequence: CSVRTGTGGYTF. CDR3 in DNA: TGCAGCGTTCGGACAGGGACAGGTGGCTACACCTTC. Supplemented by reference TRBV29-1 and TRBJ1-2, the full variable domain reads SAVISQKPSRDICQRGTSLTIQCQVDSQVTMMFWYRQQPGQSLTLIATANQGSEATYESGFVIDKFPISRPNLTFSTLTVSNMSPEDSSIYLCSVRTGTGGYTFGSGTRLTVV.

This rearrangement joins TRBV28 to TRBJ2-7; TRBD1 matches 10 bases. The CDR3 totals 15 residues. V lost 6 bases and J lost 0; bases outside the gene matches: 5. The germline V gene has CDR1 MDHEN and CDR2 SYDVKM. CDR3: CASRPGTGASYEQYF. The CDR3 nucleotides are TGTGCCAGCAGGCCCGGGACAGGGGCCTCCTACGAGCAGTACTTC.

The chain carries TRBV29-1 and TRBJ1-2, with TRBD1 as a possible D gene (5 bases). Germline CDR1 SQVTM, CDR2 ANQGSEA. V was cut by 3 bases and J by 8 bases, with 16 bases left in between. This CDR3 comprises 13 residues. The CDR3, as DNA: TGCAGCGTTGAGCTGGGAGGGGCCGTAGGCTACACCTTC. Translated: CSVELGGAVGYTF.

This chain joins TRBV19 and TRBJ1-5; TRBD1 matches 9 bases. The germline gives CDR1 LNHDA, CDR2 SQIVND (reference sequence). Germline trimming cut 3 bases from V and 4 bases from J; bases unmatched to any gene: 7. The CDR3 sequence is 16 residues long. CDR3 DNA: TGTGCCAGTAGTATTGGGACAGGGAGGTATAATCAGCCCCAGCATTTT. It translates to CASSIGTGRYNQPQHF.

In its sample, this clone was seen once. The chain employs TRBV28 and TRBJ2-1; TRBD2 might be the D (5 bases). The CDR3 sequence is 16 residues long. V gave up 7 bases and J gave up 5 bases, with 21 bases separating them. The germline V gene encodes CDR1 MDHEN and CDR2 SYDVKM. CDR3 sequence: CASKWDGGPPNNEQFF. The CDR3 region has the DNA TGTGCCAGCAAGTGGGATGGCGGGCCCCCCAACAATGAGCAGTTCTTC. Supplemented by reference TRBV28 and TRBJ2-1, the full variable domain reads DVKVTQSSRYLVKRTGEKVFLECVQDMDHENMFWYRQDPGLGLRLIYFSYDVKMKEKGDIPEGYSVSREKKERFSLILESASTNQTSMYLCASKWDGGPPNNEQFFGPGTRLTVL.

This sequence joins TRBV9 and TRBJ1-2; D gene uncertain. This CDR3 contains 15 residues. The germline V and J ends were trimmed by 0 bases and 8 bases, with 17 bases remaining between them. CDR1 is SGDLS and CDR2 is YYNGEE in the germline V gene. The CDR3 DNA sequence: TGTGCCAGCAGCGTAGGATATCCGGAGGGAGCGGGCTACACCTTC. Translated, it gives CASSVGYPEGAGYTF.

Remarks on this clone: The sample has other DNA sequences that encode this CDR3 too. The gene calls are TRBV5-4 and TRBJ1-6; D is perhaps TRBD1 (6 bases). Germline loops: CDR1 SGHNT, CDR2 YYREEE (reference sequence). V lost 0 bases to trimming and J lost 13 bases, with 17 bases between them. This CDR3 region has 15 residues. CDR3 loop: CASSLVNRDQSPLHF. The DNA for the CDR3 is TGTGCCAGCAGCTTGGTAAACAGGGACCAATCCCCCCTCCACTTT.

The chain combines TRBV30 with TRBJ2-3, with a possible D match to TRBD1 (6 bases). Germline CDR1 and CDR2: GTSNPN and SVGIG (reference sequence). The CDR3 runs 15 residues. V dropped 5 bases and J dropped 0 bases, with 15 bases sitting between them. CDR3 residues: CAWGQQGGSTDTQYF. The DNA of the CDR3 is TGTGCCTGGGGGCAACAGGGTGGTAGCACAGATACGCAGTATTTT.

The table lists this clone with a count of one. The chain is built from TRBV14 and TRBJ2-7, with 11 bases matching TRBD1. J gave up 4 bases and V 6 bases, and 8 bases lay outside the gene matches. CDR3 size: 15 residues. Germline CDR1 SGHDN, CDR2 FVKESK. In DNA, the CDR3 is TGTGCCAGCAGGGACAGCGGGACAGGGGGGTACGAGCAGTACTTC. As protein: CASRDSGTGGYEQYF.